Reported below is one T cell receptor beta chain. The antigen remains undetermined. These data originate in a study of blood T cells in healthy people across ages. Study-wide findings and caveats: TCR beta diversity per million T cells fell roughly linearly with age.

It was with a sample-barcoded 5' primer and a J-beta primer mix that a second PCR of roughly 7 to 12 cycles was run. MiXCR, run by TCRdb on the 5' RACE reads, gives a single entry per CDR3 protein. Of 1.5 million to 2 million distinct CDR3 sequences in the sample, 28% are singletons; the top ten hold 7.7%. Germline V gene sequence: CDR1 SGHTA, CDR2 FQGNSA. J lost 6 bases, V lost 5 bases, and 12 bases had no gene match. This CDR3 is built from 18 residues. The chain joins TRBV7-2 to TRBJ2-1; 14 bases line up with TRBD2. The source is a woman aged 25 to 39 in good health. Sequenced input: blood. CDR3 coding DNA: TGTGCCAGCAGCCTATCCCTAGGACTAGCGGGAGGTGTCAATGAGCAGTTCTTC. Translating gives CASSLSLGLAGGVNEQFF.